This T cell receptor (beta chain) is drawn from a study of blood T cells in healthy people across ages. A J-beta primer mix and a sample-barcoded 5' primer were used in a second PCR of about 6 to 12 cycles. Using its own MiXCR run on the 5' RACE reads, TCRdb lists one record per CDR3 protein. In the table there are 730,000 or so distinct CDR3 sequences, 40% to 45% of which are singletons. This clonotype was detected a few times. Germline CDR1 is SQVTM and CDR2 is ANQGSEA. The CDR3 is 13 residues long. V shed 4 bases and J 4 bases; nucleotides not matched to a gene: 6. The sample was blood. The chain combines TRBV29-1 with TRBJ1-1, with 7 bases identical to TRBD1. The TCR originated in a man older than 75 in good health. The CDR3 sequence: CSVGEGARTEAFF. CDR3 bases: TGCAGCGTTGGGGAGGGGGCCCGCACTGAAGCTTTCTTT.